This T cell receptor beta chain was retrieved from a study of T cell responses to AZD1222 COVID-19 vaccine. Turning to the study itself: Analyses pooled second doses at about 4 or about 12 weeks.

Study results and limitations: The study sampled repertoires only after the peak T cell response. Of spike-specific TCRs, nearly half reportedly target regions left unmutated in variants. Along spike, vaccine-associated CD4 TCRs were found throughout, with dominance at 160-218 and 743-854.

The repertoire was sequenced with immunoSEQ multiplex PCR; TCRdb's copy has only in-frame clones and lacks some. The repertoire has 95,000 to 150,000 clones, about 90% of them found once; the top ten carry 13% to 15%. A remark on this clone: As yet, its antigen is unknown.

The CDR3 runs to 14 residues. Germline lookup yields CDR1 MNHEY and CDR2 SVGAGI. Trimming removed 2 bases from V and 5 bases from J, with 9 bases in between. The material was peripheral blood, obtained on day 0 of AZD1222 vaccination. V is TRBV6-5 and J is TRBJ1-4; tentatively, D is TRBD1 (5 bases). This clonotype originated in an adult in good health. The CDR3 DNA sequence: TGTGCCAGCAGTTACAGGGAGGGGAATGAAAAACTGTTTTTT. Translation gives CASSYREGNEKLFF.